These 25 T cell receptor beta chains originate from one sample sequenced in a study of glioma-infiltrating T cells after dendritic cell vaccination (dated by TCRdb to the mid-2010s). Interpreted using the paper, the time point label stands for: after dendritic cell vaccination, including at tumor progression/relapse. The library was obtained by the immunoSEQ multiplex PCR assay. The immuneACCESS repertoire file appears here via TCRdb, limited to in-frame rearrangements. These files lack a portion of the clones; in checked studies, under half of the deficit traces to unresolved V genes, and the cause of the others is not known. The table for this sample lists around 25,000 clones; about 90% of them were counted only once. Jointly, the top ten make up around 3% of the sample. This sample comprised blood, obtained after dendritic cell vaccination. These receptors all come from a human donor with glioblastoma.

The V and J genes are TRBV15 and TRBJ1-4; D is unclear. The CDR3 is 13 amino acids. The germline V gene has CDR1 LNHNV and CDR2 YYDKDF (reference sequence). The V end lost 8 bases, the J end lost 8 bases, and 15 bases lay between the germline ends. CDR3 in DNA: TGTGCCACCTCCGTGGGGAGAGGCGAAAAACTGTTTTTT. This sequence encodes CATSVGRGEKLFF.

This rearrangement joins TRBV11-2 to TRBJ2-7; 9 nucleotides agree with TRBD1. Germline CDR1 and CDR2: SGHAT and FQNNGV. The CDR3 sequence is 13 residues long. V shed 4 bases and J 3 bases; nucleotides not matched to a gene: 1. This CDR3 reads CASSSTGGYEQYF. CDR3 coding DNA: TGTGCCAGCAGCTCGACAGGGGGCTACGAGCAGTACTTC. The whole variable domain, filled in from reference TRBV11-2 and TRBJ2-7, reads EAGVAQSPRYKIIEKRQSVAFWCNPISGHATLYWYQQILGQGPKLLIQFQNNGVVDDSQLPKDRFSAERLKGVDSTLKIQPAKLEDSAVYLCASSSTGGYEQYFGPGTRLTVT.

The chain couples TRBV7-8 to TRBJ2-3; the match to TRBD2 covers 8 bases. Germline V gives CDR1 SGHVS, CDR2 FQNEAQ. This CDR3 region has 16 residues. The J segment lost 0 bases and the V segment lost 5 bases, leaving 7 bases of the junction unmatched. CDR3 sequence: CASSLTSEVSTDTQYF. In nucleotides, the CDR3 is TGTGCCAGCAGCCTGACTAGCGAGGTTAGCACAGATACGCAGTATTTT.

This clone was seen once. This rearrangement joins TRBV5-1 to TRBJ2-7; 7 nucleotides align to TRBD1. The CDR3 loop spans 15 amino acids. The germline V gene encodes CDR1 SGHRS and CDR2 YFSETQ. The trim removed 3 bases at V and 7 bases at J, leaving 13 bases unmatched. The DNA for the CDR3 is TGCGCCAGCAGCTCGGTGACCGGGACAGAATGGGAGCAGTACTTC. Its protein product is CASSSVTGTEWEQYF. The full variable domain, with the rest looked up from reference TRBV5-1 and TRBJ2-7, is KAGVTQTPRYLIKTRGQQVTLSCSPISGHRSVSWYQQTPGQGLQFLFEYFSETQRNKGNFPGRFSGRQFSNSRSEMNVSTLELGDSALYLCASSSVTGTEWEQYFGPGTRLTVT.

The V call is TRBV2, the J call TRBJ1-4; no firm D call. The CDR3 has 15 residues. V was trimmed by 3 bases and J by 10 bases, leaving 18 bases between them. Germline V CDR1 and CDR2: SNHLY, FYNNEI. This chain's CDR3 is CASSDRARSSGKLFF. CDR3 DNA: TGTGCCAGCAGTGATCGGGCCCGGAGTAGCGGAAAACTGTTTTTT.

The chain couples TRBV19 to TRBJ1-2; no firm D call. This CDR3 spans 12 amino acids. From germline, CDR1 is LNHDA and CDR2 SQIVND (reference sequence). V was shortened by 7 bases and J by 4 bases, with 10 bases between the two germline ends. The CDR3 loop is CASIGGTYGYTF. In DNA form, the CDR3 reads TGTGCCAGTATCGGCGGTACCTATGGCTACACCTTC.

V is TRBV27 and J is TRBJ2-5; TRBD1 matches at 10 bases. Germline V gives CDR1 MNHEY, CDR2 SMNVEV (reference sequence). V trimming: 7 bases; J trimming: 4 bases; junction bases outside the gene matches: 9. This CDR3 is built from 15 residues. CDR3: CASKAPGQGRETQYF. As DNA, the CDR3 is TGTGCCAGCAAGGCACCGGGACAGGGGAGAGAGACCCAGTACTTC.

The CDR3 DNA sequence: TGCGCCAGCAGCCCCTCTCTGGGACAGGGGGTAATCTGGGCTTTCTTT. Protein sequence: CASSPSLGQGVIWAFF. This rearrangement joins TRBV5-1 to TRBJ1-1; 11 positions agree with TRBD1. The germline gives CDR1 SGHRS, CDR2 YFSETQ. After removal of 4 bases from V and 11 bases from J, the junction contained 16 bases not matched to a gene. There are 16 residues in the CDR3.

This chain connects TRBV5-1 to TRBJ2-7; the match to TRBD2 covers 10 bases. Trimming removed 3 bases from V and 6 bases from J; junction bases left unmatched: 6. Per germline, CDR1 SGHRS and CDR2 YFSETQ. This CDR3 contains 14 residues. In DNA, the CDR3 is TGCGCCAGCAGCTCGAGCGGGGGGGCCACCGAGCAGTACTTC. It codes for CASSSSGGATEQYF. Looking up the rest from reference TRBV5-1 and TRBJ2-7 gives the full variable domain: KAGVTQTPRYLIKTRGQQVTLSCSPISGHRSVSWYQQTPGQGLQFLFEYFSETQRNKGNFPGRFSGRQFSNSRSEMNVSTLELGDSALYLCASSSSGGATEQYFGPGTRLTVT.

This rearrangement joins TRBV2 to TRBJ2-3, with 11 bases matching TRBD1. Trimming removed 8 bases from V and 5 bases from J; junction bases left unmatched: 6. The CDR3 spans 14 residues. Germline CDR1 reads SNHLY; CDR2 reads FYNNEI. The DNA of the CDR3 is TGTGCCAGCTCGGACAGGGGGCAGGGAGATACGCAGTATTTT. Amino acids: CASSDRGQGDTQYF.

In this sample, this clone turned up a few times. This chain connects TRBV4-1 to TRBJ2-4; weak D call: TRBD2 (5 bases). The CDR3 is 18 residues long. V was clipped by 3 bases and J by 9 bases, with 27 bases between them. CDR1 MGHRA and CDR2 YSYEKL come from the germline V gene. The CDR3 nucleotides are TGCGCCAGCAGCCATATACAGAGAGTGGAGGCTCCGGGTGGCATTCAGTACTTC. Translation gives CASSHIQRVEAPGGIQYF.

The rearrangement uses TRBV7-9 and TRBJ2-7, with TRBD1 identical over 7 bases. CDR3 length equals 14 residues. Losses at the gene ends were 5 bases for V and 5 bases for J; bases not matched to a gene: 9. Germline CDR1 is SEHNR and CDR2 is FQNEAQ (reference sequence). CDR3 residues: CASSDITGVNEQYF. The CDR3 region has the DNA TGTGCCAGCAGCGACATAACAGGGGTGAACGAGCAGTACTTC. Complete variable domain (other parts from reference TRBV7-9 and TRBJ2-7): DTGVSQNPRHKITKRGQNVTFRCDPISEHNRLYWYRQTLGQGPEFLTYFQNEAQLEKSRLLSDRFSAERPKGSFSTLEIQRTEQGDSAMYLCASSDITGVNEQYFGPGTRLTVT.

This chain links TRBV2 with TRBJ2-6; 8 bases fit TRBD1. V shed 6 bases and J 2 bases; nucleotides not matched to a gene: 3. Per germline, CDR1 SNHLY and CDR2 FYNNEI. This CDR3 is 15 amino acids long. The DNA of the CDR3 is TGTGCCAGCAGAGACAGGGGTACTGGGGCCAACGTCCTGACTTTC. Amino acid sequence: CASRDRGTGANVLTF.

The V call is TRBV5-4, the J call TRBJ2-2, with TRBD1 matching over 9 bases. CDR1 is SGHNT and CDR2 is YYREEE in the germline V gene (reference sequence). The CDR3 has 16 amino acids. The junction had 9 bases not matched to a gene; V was cut back by 4 bases and J by 5 bases. The CDR3 here is CASSPRGDRVTGELFF. As DNA, the CDR3 is TGTGCCAGCAGCCCCAGAGGGGACAGGGTGACCGGGGAGCTGTTTTTT. Looking up the rest from reference TRBV5-4 and TRBJ2-2 gives the full variable domain: ETGVTQSPTHLIKTRGQQVTLRCSSQSGHNTVSWYQQALGQGPQFIFQYYREEENGRGNFPPRFSGLQFPNYSSELNVNALELDDSALYLCASSPRGDRVTGELFFGEGSRLTVL.

V gene TRBV5-4 combines with J gene TRBJ2-5, with a possible D match to TRBD1 (6 bases). The CDR3 length is 15 residues. V dropped 2 bases and J dropped 4 bases, with 15 bases sitting between them. CDR1 is SGHNT, CDR2 YYREEE, per germline (reference sequence). CDR3 protein: CASSFTGTLGETQYF. The CDR3 DNA sequence: TGTGCCAGCAGCTTTACTGGGACACTAGGAGAGACCCAGTACTTC.

This clone was detected a few times. The chain uses TRBV14 and TRBJ1-1; D may be TRBD1 (5 bases). The CDR3 is made up of 12 amino acids. The V end lost 4 bases, the J end lost 10 bases, and 13 bases lay between the germline ends. Germline CDR1 SGHDN, CDR2 FVKESK. CDR3 sequence (DNA): TGTGCCAGCAGCCCCCAGGGTTGGGGAGCTTTCTTT. Protein product: CASSPQGWGAFF. Full variable domain (remainder filled in from reference TRBV14 and TRBJ1-1): EAGVTQFPSHSVIEKGQTVTLRCDPISGHDNLYWYRRVMGKEIKFLLHFVKESKQDESGMPNNRFLAERTGGTYSTLKVQPAELEDSGVYFCASSPQGWGAFFGQGTRLTVV.

The chain joins TRBV7-2 to TRBJ2-2, with D possibly matching TRBD2 (5 bases). CDR3 length: 14 amino acids. Germline values: CDR1 SGHTA, CDR2 FQGNSA. V lost 5 bases to trimming and J lost 1 base, with 8 bases between them. The CDR3 region is CASSRSGNTGELFF. In nucleotides, the CDR3 is TGTGCCAGCAGCCGAAGCGGGAACACCGGGGAGCTGTTTTTT.

J is TRBJ1-1 and V is TRBV19, with a weak D call TRBD1 (6 bases). Germline values: CDR1 LNHDA, CDR2 SQIVND (reference sequence). CDR3 size: 14 residues. With 7 bases removed from V and 3 bases from J, the gap between germline ends came to 15 bases. The CDR3 bases are TGTGCCAGTACAATACAGGGTAGGCACACTGAAGCTTTCTTT. It codes for CASTIQGRHTEAFF.

The chain links TRBV19 to TRBJ2-1, with 14 bases fitting TRBD2. V lost 4 bases and J lost 6; bases outside the gene matches: 2. The CDR3 runs to 15 residues. The germline V gene has CDR1 LNHDA and CDR2 SQIVND (reference sequence). The CDR3 spells CASSTGTSGGNEQFF. The CDR3 DNA sequence: TGTGCCAGTAGTACTGGGACTAGCGGGGGCAATGAGCAGTTCTTC.

The chain uses TRBV19 and TRBJ1-1; 9 nucleotides agree with TRBD1. Per the germline V gene, CDR1 is LNHDA and CDR2 is SQIVND (reference sequence). With 8 bases clipped from V and 2 bases from J, the junction kept 12 bases outside the gene matches. The CDR3 contains 16 residues. This chain's CDR3 is CASSARTGVGNTEAFF. The CDR3 DNA reads TGTGCCAGTTCTGCCCGGACAGGGGTTGGTAACACTGAAGCTTTCTTT. Full variable domain (rest looked up from reference TRBV19 and TRBJ1-1): DGGITQSPKYLFRKEGQNVTLSCEQNLNHDAMYWYRQDPGQGLRLIYYSQIVNDFQKGDIAEGYSVSREKKESFPLTVTSAQKNPTAFYLCASSARTGVGNTEAFFGQGTRLTVV.

The rearrangement uses TRBV2 and TRBJ2-5; possibly TRBD1 for D (7 bases). The J call may not be correct, given that the DNA end is closer to TRBJ2-7. CDR1 is SNHLY, CDR2 FYNNEI, per germline. CDR3 length: 13 residues. In DNA, the CDR3 is TGTGCCAGCGGAGGGGGCCCCTCCTACGAGCAGTACTTC. Amino acid sequence: CASGGGPSYEQYF.

This rearrangement joins TRBV6-1 to TRBJ2-7; a weak D match, TRBD2 (6 bases). Trimming removed 3 bases at V and 3 bases at J, with 12 bases between. The germline CDR1 and CDR2 sequences are MNHNS and SASEGT. The length of the CDR3 is 14 residues. The CDR3 here is CASSDRSEGYEQYF. In DNA form, the CDR3 reads TGTGCCAGCAGTGACAGATCGGAGGGCTACGAGCAGTACTTC.

The chain uses TRBV6-5 and TRBJ2-3; 7 bases agree with TRBD2. After removal of 5 bases from V and 4 bases from J, the junction contained 9 bases not matched to a gene. CDR1 and CDR2 (germline): MNHEY, SVGAGI. CDR3 size: 15 residues. The CDR3 is CASSPWGGIADTQYF. The CDR3, as DNA: TGTGCCAGCAGTCCATGGGGGGGAATTGCAGATACGCAGTATTTT.

Concerning this clone: An end of the junction differs from the germline gene, which may be a read error. The sample contains more than one DNA sequence encoding this CDR3. The chain has TRBV19 and TRBJ1-6; the D is unclear. Germline CDR1 LNHDA, CDR2 SQIVND (reference sequence). CDR3 length: 12 amino acids. The CDR3 reads CASSGYNSPLHF. The DNA of the CDR3 is TGTGCCAGTAGCGGGTATAATTCCCCCCTCCACTTT.

This chain connects TRBV29-1 to TRBJ1-2; tentatively, D is TRBD1 (6 bases). This CDR3 has 13 residues. The V gene's germline CDR1 is SQVTM and CDR2 ANQGSEA. With 6 bases removed from V and 1 base from J, the gap between germline ends came to 12 bases. The DNA for the CDR3 is TGCAGCGTCGCGGACAGCATTAACTATGGCTACACCTTC. Protein sequence: CSVADSINYGYTF.